A selection of T cell receptor beta chains follows, all from one sample in a study of identical twins. TCRdb re-analysed the 5' RACE reads in MiXCR, keeping a single row per CDR3 protein. Of hundreds of thousands of distinct CDR3 sequences in the sample, about 9.4% were seen once. These data were also filed under a second study, of yellow fever vaccine responses in identical twins.

Sequencing was performed on PBMCs. The receptors were gathered from a woman in her late teens or twenties in good health. The CDR3 runs from the conserved cysteine through the conserved F or W. D genes are given only for firm matches. Some rows mark clone size as missing; the rest say once, few, many or name a class of expanded clone.

V gene: TRBV12-3/TRBV12-4
clone size: many
J gene: TRBJ1-2
D gene: TRBD1
CDR3 protein: CASSLEVGQGYGYTF
CDR3 DNA: TGTGCCAGCAGTTTAGAGGTCGGACAGGGCTATGGCTACACCTTC

V gene: TRBV10-3
clone size: many
J gene: TRBJ2-2
D gene: -
CDR3 protein: CAISDQNTGELFF
CDR3 DNA: TGTGCCATCAGTGACCAGAACACCGGGGAGCTGTTTTTT

V gene: TRBV20-1
clone size: -
J gene: TRBJ1-3
D gene: TRBD1
CDR3 protein: CSAGTDQRNTIYF
CDR3 DNA: TGCAGTGCTGGGACAGATCAGAGAAACACCATATATTTT

V gene: TRBV7-8
clone size: many
J gene: TRBJ2-3
D gene: -
CDR3 protein: CASSLDGRPGGTSTDTQYF
CDR3 DNA: TGTGCCAGCAGCTTAGACGGCCGGCCCGGCGGGACTAGCACAGATACGCAGTATTTT

V gene: TRBV5-1
clone size: many
J gene: TRBJ2-3
D gene: -
CDR3 protein: CASSPIGDTDTQYF
CDR3 DNA: TGCGCCAGCAGCCCGATCGGGGACACAGATACGCAGTATTTT

V gene: TRBV11-2
clone size: few
J gene: TRBJ2-1
D gene: TRBD2
CDR3 protein: CASSLEAGGFFGSYNEQFF
CDR3 DNA: TGTGCCAGCAGCTTAGAAGCGGGGGGCTTTTTCGGCTCCTACAATGAGCAGTTCTTC

V gene: TRBV12-3/TRBV12-4
clone size: many
J gene: TRBJ1-1
D gene: TRBD1
CDR3 protein: CASATGRLAFF
CDR3 DNA: TGTGCCAGCGCGACAGGGAGATTAGCTTTCTTT

V gene: TRBV6-2/TRBV6-3
clone size: -
J gene: TRBJ2-5
D gene: TRBD2
CDR3 protein: CASRTGLAGETQYF
CDR3 DNA: TGTGCCAGCAGAACGGGACTAGCCGGAGAGACCCAGTACTTC

V gene: TRBV4-2
clone size: many
J gene: TRBJ1-2
D gene: TRBD1
CDR3 protein: CASSRSTGEDYGYTF
CDR3 DNA: TGTGCCAGCAGCCGTTCGACAGGGGAGGACTATGGCTACACCTTC

V gene: TRBV20-1
clone size: few
J gene: TRBJ2-3
D gene: -
CDR3 protein: CSARDPKVSPDTQYF
CDR3 DNA: TGCAGTGCTAGAGATCCGAAGGTTTCCCCAGATACGCAGTATTTT

V gene: TRBV20-1
clone size: once
J gene: TRBJ2-1
D gene: -
CDR3 protein: CSAREWSYNVQFF
CDR3 DNA: TGCAGTGCTAGGGAATGGTCCTACAATGTGCAGTTCTTC

V gene: TRBV5-1
clone size: few
J gene: TRBJ2-7
D gene: TRBD1
CDR3 protein: CASRRTGQGWNEQYF
CDR3 DNA: TGCGCCAGCAGGAGGACCGGACAGGGGTGGAACGAGCAGTACTTC

V gene: TRBV7-2
clone size: -
J gene: TRBJ2-1
D gene: TRBD2
CDR3 protein: CASSLGTSGRWEQFF
CDR3 DNA: TGTGCCAGCAGCCTTGGGACTAGCGGGAGATGGGAGCAGTTCTTC

V gene: TRBV11-2
clone size: -
J gene: TRBJ2-2
D gene: TRBD2
CDR3 protein: CASSAGLAGVTGELFF
CDR3 DNA: TGTGCCAGCAGCGCCGGACTAGCGGGGGTCACCGGGGAGCTGTTTTTT

V gene: TRBV5-1
clone size: -
J gene: TRBJ2-4
D gene: -
CDR3 protein: CASSAGSGFKNIQYF
CDR3 DNA: TGCGCCAGCAGCGCCGGGTCAGGGTTTAAAAACATTCAGTACTTC

V gene: TRBV28
clone size: -
J gene: TRBJ2-5
D gene: -
CDR3 protein: CASSLADLLIKTQYF
CDR3 DNA: TGTGCCAGCAGTTTAGCAGACCTTTTGATAAAGACCCAGTACTTC

V gene: TRBV7-9
clone size: few
J gene: TRBJ1-1
D gene: -
CDR3 protein: CASSLLGGVEAFF
CDR3 DNA: TGTGCCAGCAGCTTATTGGGAGGGGTGGAAGCTTTCTTT

V gene: TRBV10-2
clone size: few
J gene: TRBJ2-2
D gene: -
CDR3 protein: CASTIAAGELFF
CDR3 DNA: TGCGCCAGCACCATAGCGGCCGGGGAGCTGTTTTTT

V gene: TRBV28
clone size: -
J gene: TRBJ2-3
D gene: TRBD2
CDR3 protein: CASSLGGASGSTDTQYF
CDR3 DNA: TGTGCCAGCAGTTTAGGGGGGGCTAGCGGGAGCACAGATACGCAGTATTTT

V gene: TRBV14
clone size: many
J gene: TRBJ2-5
D gene: -
CDR3 protein: CASSQGVLVQETQYF
CDR3 DNA: TGTGCCAGCAGCCAGGGGGTACTAGTTCAAGAGACCCAGTACTTC

V gene: TRBV7-6
clone size: many
J gene: TRBJ2-1
D gene: -
CDR3 protein: CASSLENEQFF
CDR3 DNA: TGTGCCAGCAGCTTAGAGAATGAGCAGTTCTTC

V gene: TRBV25-1
clone size: -
J gene: TRBJ1-1
D gene: -
CDR3 protein: CASSEYIHRTEAFF
CDR3 DNA: TGTGCCAGCAGTGAATATATTCACCGAACTGAAGCTTTCTTT

V gene: TRBV12-3/TRBV12-4
clone size: many
J gene: TRBJ2-7
D gene: TRBD1
CDR3 protein: CASSSGQTYEQYF
CDR3 DNA: TGTGCCAGCAGTTCGGGACAGACCTACGAGCAGTACTTC

V gene: TRBV5-1
clone size: many
J gene: TRBJ2-1
D gene: -
CDR3 protein: CASSSRPGSRGNEQFF
CDR3 DNA: TGCGCCAGCAGCTCACGGCCGGGTTCTAGGGGTAATGAGCAGTTCTTC

V gene: TRBV7-3
clone size: many
J gene: TRBJ2-1
D gene: TRBD2
CDR3 protein: CASSQGTSGGRNEQFF
CDR3 DNA: TGTGCCAGCAGCCAGGGGACTAGCGGGGGGCGGAATGAGCAGTTCTTC

V gene: TRBV10-3
clone size: few
J gene: TRBJ2-7
D gene: -
CDR3 protein: CATAEGTYEQYF
CDR3 DNA: TGTGCCACAGCCGAGGGCACCTACGAGCAGTACTTC

V gene: TRBV24-1
clone size: -
J gene: TRBJ2-1
D gene: TRBD1
CDR3 protein: CATSDLPRGPYNEQFF
CDR3 DNA: TGTGCCACCAGTGACCTTCCCAGGGGGCCCTACAATGAGCAGTTCTTC

V gene: TRBV19
clone size: -
J gene: TRBJ2-6
D gene: -
CDR3 protein: CASTLGGPSGANVLTF
CDR3 DNA: TGTGCCAGCACCCTTGGGGGGCCCTCTGGGGCCAACGTCCTGACTTTC

V gene: TRBV29-1
clone size: -
J gene: TRBJ2-2
D gene: -
CDR3 protein: CSVGSPGVSTGELFF
CDR3 DNA: TGCAGCGTTGGGAGTCCGGGAGTCAGCACCGGGGAGCTGTTTTTT

V gene: TRBV3-1
clone size: many
J gene: TRBJ2-3
D gene: TRBD2
CDR3 protein: CASRIGGGATDTQYF
CDR3 DNA: TGTGCCAGCAGGATCGGCGGGGGGGCCACAGATACGCAGTATTTT

V gene: TRBV28
clone size: -
J gene: TRBJ2-7
D gene: -
CDR3 protein: CASSSATLPYEQYF
CDR3 DNA: TGTGCCAGCAGTTCGGCGACGTTACCCTACGAGCAGTACTTC

V gene: TRBV27
clone size: -
J gene: TRBJ2-1
D gene: -
CDR3 protein: CASSLVGAGYEQFF
CDR3 DNA: TGTGCCAGCAGTTTGGTGGGGGCTGGCTATGAGCAGTTCTTC

V gene: TRBV20-1
clone size: few
J gene: TRBJ2-7
D gene: -
CDR3 protein: CSARLNRPYEQYF
CDR3 DNA: TGCAGTGCTAGACTTAACCGACCTTACGAGCAGTACTTC

V gene: TRBV25-1
clone size: -
J gene: TRBJ2-1
D gene: TRBD2
CDR3 protein: CASSALGLAHEQFF
CDR3 DNA: TGTGCCAGCAGTGCGCTGGGACTAGCCCATGAGCAGTTCTTC

V gene: TRBV2
clone size: few
J gene: TRBJ2-4
D gene: TRBD2
CDR3 protein: CASSEVSSGGQYF
CDR3 DNA: TGTGCCAGCAGTGAAGTGTCTAGCGGGGGTCAGTACTTC

V gene: TRBV4-1
clone size: few
J gene: TRBJ2-5
D gene: TRBD2
CDR3 protein: CASSQERGLAGEVQETQYF
CDR3 DNA: TGCGCCAGCAGCCAAGAAAGGGGACTAGCGGGAGAGGTACAAGAGACCCAGTACTTC

V gene: TRBV2
clone size: -
J gene: TRBJ2-7
D gene: TRBD1
CDR3 protein: CASSGDREREQYF
CDR3 DNA: TGTGCCAGCAGTGGGGACAGGGAACGCGAGCAGTACTTC

V gene: TRBV10-3
clone size: -
J gene: TRBJ2-5
D gene: -
CDR3 protein: CAISESGVLSLETQYF
CDR3 DNA: TGTGCCATCAGTGAGTCGGGGGTTCTGAGTCTGGAGACCCAGTACTTC

V gene: TRBV20-1
clone size: -
J gene: TRBJ2-5
D gene: TRBD1
CDR3 protein: CSATGQGQETQYF
CDR3 DNA: TGCAGTGCGACCGGACAGGGGCAAGAGACCCAGTACTTC

V gene: TRBV9
clone size: -
J gene: TRBJ2-3
D gene: TRBD2
CDR3 protein: CASSVVGGGRPDTQYF
CDR3 DNA: TGTGCCAGCAGCGTAGTAGGCGGGGGGCGGCCCGATACGCAGTATTTT

V gene: TRBV27
clone size: many
J gene: TRBJ2-2
D gene: -
CDR3 protein: CASSLDPYGELFF
CDR3 DNA: TGTGCCAGCAGTTTAGATCCCTACGGGGAGCTGTTTTTT

V gene: TRBV7-3
clone size: -
J gene: TRBJ2-5
D gene: TRBD2
CDR3 protein: CASSPEAGEETQYF
CDR3 DNA: TGTGCCAGCAGCCCAGAAGCGGGGGAAGAGACCCAGTACTTC

V gene: TRBV4-1
clone size: -
J gene: TRBJ2-3
D gene: -
CDR3 protein: CASSQVVLTLGDTQYF
CDR3 DNA: TGCGCCAGCAGCCAAGTTGTTTTGACGTTGGGAGATACGCAGTATTTT

V gene: TRBV5-1
clone size: few
J gene: TRBJ1-1
D gene: -
CDR3 protein: CASSLGDLQFTEAFF
CDR3 DNA: TGCGCCAGCAGCTTGGGAGACCTTCAATTCACTGAAGCTTTCTTT

V gene: TRBV6-5
clone size: many
J gene: TRBJ1-2
D gene: -
CDR3 protein: CASMGRNYGYTF
CDR3 DNA: TGTGCCAGCATGGGGCGAAACTATGGCTACACCTTC

V gene: TRBV5-6
clone size: -
J gene: TRBJ2-4
D gene: -
CDR3 protein: CASSWFHPPQGRISRAKNIQYF
CDR3 DNA: TGTGCCAGCAGCTGGTTCCATCCGCCTCAGGGGCGGATATCGAGGGCCAAAAACATTCAGTACTTC

V gene: TRBV5-4
clone size: few
J gene: TRBJ2-3
D gene: -
CDR3 protein: CASSLELVNTQYF
CDR3 DNA: TGTGCCAGCAGCTTGGAACTCGTGAATACGCAGTATTTT

V gene: TRBV28
clone size: few
J gene: TRBJ2-1
D gene: -
CDR3 protein: CASSLTTTLLYNEQFF
CDR3 DNA: TGTGCCAGCAGCCTAACAACAACTTTACTTTACAATGAGCAGTTCTTC

V gene: TRBV28
clone size: -
J gene: TRBJ2-7
D gene: -
CDR3 protein: CASSLPAGQYEQYF
CDR3 DNA: TGTGCCAGCAGCCTCCCGGCAGGGCAATACGAGCAGTACTTC

V gene: TRBV18
clone size: -
J gene: TRBJ2-7
D gene: TRBD1
CDR3 protein: CASSPPPTGIYEQYF
CDR3 DNA: TGTGCCAGCTCACCACCCCCGACAGGGATCTACGAGCAGTACTTC

V gene: TRBV28
clone size: -
J gene: TRBJ2-1
D gene: -
CDR3 protein: CASGGPSYEQFF
CDR3 DNA: TGTGCCAGTGGAGGGCCCTCTTATGAGCAGTTCTTC

V gene: TRBV6-1
clone size: -
J gene: TRBJ2-1
D gene: TRBD2
CDR3 protein: CASSLGLTGGEQFF
CDR3 DNA: TGTGCCAGCAGCCTGGGACTAACGGGGGGTGAGCAGTTCTTC

V gene: TRBV6-2/TRBV6-3
clone size: -
J gene: TRBJ2-2
D gene: -
CDR3 protein: CASSKPPGTGELFF
CDR3 DNA: TGTGCCAGCAGTAAGCCCCCGGGCACCGGGGAGCTGTTTTTT

V gene: TRBV5-1
clone size: many
J gene: TRBJ2-1
D gene: TRBD2
CDR3 protein: CASSLDGTSYNEQFF
CDR3 DNA: TGCGCCAGCAGCTTGGACGGGACTAGTTACAATGAGCAGTTCTTC